This T cell receptor (beta chain) was captured in a study of blood T cells in healthy people across ages. Sample-barcoded 5' priming and a J-beta primer mix drove a second PCR of 7 to 11 cycles. TCRdb reprocessed the 5' RACE reads via MiXCR and lists one record per CDR3 protein. Seen here are approximately 780,000 distinct CDR3 sequences, approximately 24% observed once, and the top ten hold 3%. The sample was also linked to a second study, of T cells of mothers and their children.

The specimen sequenced was blood. This clonotype was sampled from a boy aged 5 to 17 in good health.

The CDR3 loop reads CASSLSLVSSYNEQFF. The CDR3 DNA follows: TGTGCCAGCAGCTTGTCCCTAGTGAGCTCCTACAATGAGCAGTTCTTC. V usage is TRBV13 and J usage is TRBJ2-1, with D unclear. The ends were cut back, 3 bases at V and 0 bases at J, with 12 bases in the middle. The CDR3 runs 16 residues. Germline CDR1 and CDR2: PRHDT and FYEKMQ (reference sequence).